What follows describes a single T cell receptor (beta chain). The conserved phenylalanine or tryptophan normally closing the CDR3 is absent here, so this likely arose from a read error. This specimen comes from a study of blood T cells in healthy people across ages. Germline CDR1 is SQVTM and CDR2 is ANQGSEA. CDR3 length equals 15 residues. V was trimmed by 5 bases and J by 0 bases, leaving 16 bases between them. With a J-beta primer mix and a sample-barcoded 5' primer, a second PCR ran about 6 to 11 cycles. Each CDR3 protein is one row after TCRdb ran MiXCR on the 5' RACE reads. The sample yields 1 million or so distinct CDR3 sequences, around 25% seen once. Total RNA was isolated from each sample in quantities of at least 6 micrograms. A further study also used this sample, focusing on T cells of mothers and their children.

This receptor was obtained from a girl aged 2 to 9 in good health. Material for sequencing was blood. The rearrangement joins TRBV29-1 to TRBJ1-1; D remains unclear. This chain's CDR3 is CSVFSGRPMNTEAFS. The CDR3 DNA reads as TGCAGCGTTTTCTCCGGGCGTCCTATGAACACTGAAGCTTTCTCT.